A selection of T cell receptor beta chains follows, all from one sample in a study of radiation and T cells in renal cell carcinoma. The method was immunoSEQ multiplex PCR; TCRdb's version includes in-frame clones alone and lacks a portion of them. The sample gives over 60,000 clones, 65% to 90% of which show up once; about 22% is in the top ten. The starting material was blood, obtained from a patient whose treatment included radiotherapy and nephrectomy. These receptors were collected from a woman aged 50 to 60 with renal cell carcinoma. Both conserved end residues are part of each CDR3. Each record gives: J gene, D gene, clone size, V gene, CDR3 DNA, CDR3 protein. D genes are given only for firm matches. Size values are once, few and many counts, or a class for expanded clones, and some rows have none.

>TRBJ1-2|NA|NA|TRBV10-3
TGTGCCAGCAGTTACTCCGGATTAGGGCCCTATGGCTACACCTTC
CASSYSGLGPYGYTF
>TRBJ2-1|TRBD2|NA|TRBV7-8
TGTGCCAGCAGCTTTAGCGGGAGAGGCTACAATGAGCAGTTCTTC
CASSFSGRGYNEQFF
>TRBJ1-1|NA|NA|TRBV19
TGTGCCAGTAAAAAATCCGTTTCGAACACTGAAGCTTTCTTT
CASKKSVSNTEAFF
>TRBJ2-1|NA|NA|TRBV9
TGTGCCAGCAGCGTAGTCGCGGAGGGCGCTTACAATGAGCAGTTCTTC
CASSVVAEGAYNEQFF
>TRBJ1-5|NA|NA|TRBV4-3
TGCGCCAGCAGCCAAGATAGCAGTCTTGGTCAGCCCCAGCATTTT
CASSQDSSLGQPQHF
>TRBJ1-2|NA|NA|TRBV6-1
TGTGCCAGCAATCGGCCGACGAGTGGGGTGGGCGGCTACACCTTC
CASNRPTSGVGGYTF
>TRBJ2-5|TRBD1|once|TRBV6-4
TGTGCCAGCAGTGACCGGACACCCACTTGGACAGGGACCCCAAAGACCCAGTACTTC
CASSDRTPTWTGTPKTQYF
>TRBJ2-3|NA|NA|TRBV5-1
TGCGCCAGCAGCTTGACGCGGGGCGGGTCAACAGATACGCAGTATTTT
CASSLTRGGSTDTQYF
>TRBJ1-3|NA|NA|TRBV4-3
TGCGCCAGCAGCCGCGCTCCGGATGGAAACACCATATATTTT
CASSRAPDGNTIYF
>TRBJ1-2|NA|NA|TRBV7-2
TGTGCCAGCAGCTTAGAGGGCGGGAGCCGCCTGAACTATGGCTACACCTTC
CASSLEGGSRLNYGYTF
>TRBJ1-5|NA|NA|TRBV6-6
TGTGCCAGCATGCAGGGTAGTCAGCCCCAGCATTTT
CASMQGSQPQHF
>TRBJ2-5|NA|NA|TRBV29-1
TGCAGCGTTGAAGATCTCCCAGCGCTCCAAGAGACCCAGTACTTC
CSVEDLPALQETQYF
>TRBJ2-1|NA|NA|TRBV6-5
TGTGCCAGCACACAGGAAGGGCAGGGAGGCAATGAGCAGTTCTTC
CASTQEGQGGNEQFF
>TRBJ2-1|TRBD2|NA|TRBV11-2
TGTGCCAGCAGCTGGTCTAGCGGGTCCTACAATGAGCAGTTCTTC
CASSWSSGSYNEQFF
>TRBJ1-2|TRBD1|NA|TRBV5-4
TGTGCCAGCAGCTTGGATCCCGGACAGGGGCGCTATGGCTACACCTTC
CASSLDPGQGRYGYTF
>TRBJ2-5|TRBD2|NA|TRBV5-8
TGTGCCAGCAGCACGGGACTAGCGGGGGGGCATGAGACCCAGTACTTC
CASSTGLAGGHETQYF
>TRBJ1-1|TRBD1|NA|TRBV5-1
TGCGCCAGCAGCTATTCCGGGACAGGGGACGCTTTCTTT
CASSYSGTGDAFF
>TRBJ2-3|NA|NA|TRBV5-3
TGTGCCAGAAGCTTGATCGACGCGAACGGAACAGATACGCAGTATTTT
CARSLIDANGTDTQYF
>TRBJ1-2|NA|few|TRBV29-1
TGCAGCGTTGAAACCCCCCACAGACTAAGCTATGGCTACACCTTC
CSVETPHRLSYGYTF
>TRBJ2-1|TRBD2|NA|TRBV7-2
TGTGCCAGCAGTCCCGCCCTACTAGCGGGTTTGAATGAGCAGTTCTTC
CASSPALLAGLNEQFF
>TRBJ2-1|TRBD2|NA|TRBV4-1
TGCGCCAGCAGCCAAGGGCGGGGGGCCAACAATGAGCAGTTCTTC
CASSQGRGANNEQFF
>TRBJ1-1|NA|few|TRBV21-1
TGTGCCAGCAGCAAAAGGGGGACAGGGGGCGAGGACACTGAAGCTTTCTTT
CASSKRGTGGEDTEAFF
>TRBJ1-4|TRBD1|once|TRBV4-3
TGCGCCAGCAGCGGACGGACAGGGATTAATGAAAAACTGTTTTTT
CASSGRTGINEKLFF
>TRBJ2-5|TRBD2|NA|TRBV7-2
TGTGCCAGCAGCTCGACTAGCGGGAGCTTTGAGACCCAGTACTTC
CASSSTSGSFETQYF
>TRBJ1-1|NA|NA|TRBV10-2
TGCGCCAGCAGTGAAGCCGGGGGTGAAGCTTTCTTT
CASSEAGGEAFF
>TRBJ1-1|TRBD1|few|TRBV28
TGTGCCAGCAGTCGCCCCCCGGGACAGGGAAGGATGAACACTGAAGCTTTCTTT
CASSRPPGQGRMNTEAFF
>TRBJ1-1|NA|NA|TRBV19
TGTGCCAGTAGTGTACAGCCGAACACTGAAGCTTTCTTT
CASSVQPNTEAFF
>TRBJ2-6|NA|NA|TRBV13
TGTGCCAGCCATTATACCTCTGGGGCCAACGTCCTGACTTTC
CASHYTSGANVLTF
>TRBJ2-7|TRBD1|once|TRBV6-5
TGTGCCAGCAGGTACCGGGACAGGGGATCCTACGAGCAGTACTTC
CASRYRDRGSYEQYF
>TRBJ1-4|NA|NA|TRBV5-1
TGCGCCAGCAGCTTGGGCAGCCGTAATGAAAAACTGTTTTTT
CASSLGSRNEKLFF
>TRBJ2-1|NA|NA|TRBV9
TGTGCCAGCAGCGCAAGAGGGGAGAATGAGCAGTTCTTC
CASSARGENEQFF
>TRBJ1-5|NA|NA|TRBV27
TGTGCCAGCAGTTTTACAGGTTATCAGCCCCAGCATTTT
CASSFTGYQPQHF
>TRBJ1-1|NA|few|TRBV5-1
TGCGCCAGCAGCTTGGTCACAGGGCGGAACACTGAAGCTTTCTTT
CASSLVTGRNTEAFF
>TRBJ2-1|TRBD1|NA|TRBV27
TGTGCCAGCAGTTTGAACAGGGGATTCTCCTACAATGAGCAGTTCTTC
CASSLNRGFSYNEQFF
>TRBJ2-7|NA|NA|TRBV29-1
TGCAGCGTTAACAGTGTCAGCTCCTACGAGCAGTACTTC
CSVNSVSSYEQYF
>TRBJ2-5|TRBD1|NA|TRBV6-5
TGTGCCAGCAGTTGGGGGACAGGGTTTGTGGCCCAGTACTTC
CASSWGTGFVAQYF
>TRBJ2-7|NA|NA|TRBV19
TGTGCTACGTCGGAGAACGGAGCCTACGAGCAGTACTTC
CATSENGAYEQYF
>TRBJ2-3|TRBD2|once|TRBV7-2
TGTGCCAGCAGCTTGACTAGCGGGAGTGGAGATACGCAGTATTTT
CASSLTSGSGDTQYF
>TRBJ1-5|NA|few|TRBV10-3
TGTGCCATCAGTGGAGTGGACGGGAATCAGCCCCAGCATTTT
CAISGVDGNQPQHF
>TRBJ2-1|TRBD2|NA|TRBV5-4
TGTGCCAGCATGGGGACTAGCCGCTCCTACAATGAGCAGTTCTTC
CASMGTSRSYNEQFF
>TRBJ1-1|NA|NA|TRBV28
TGTGCCAGCAGTCTCCCCGGATCCATGAACACTGAAGCTTTCTTT
CASSLPGSMNTEAFF
>TRBJ2-5|NA|NA|TRBV7-2
TGTGCCAGCAGCTTAGGAGACCTACCGGAGACCCAGTACTTC
CASSLGDLPETQYF